This TCR beta chain originates from a study of siplizumab effects on memory and regulatory T cells. Details on this clone: Its specificity is not known.

Per sample, 95,000 to 100,000 TCR templates were assayed. Profiled with immunoSEQ multiplex PCR; TCRdb holds only in-frame clones, not every one. The sample lists 70,000 to 95,000 clones, roughly 95% occurring once. With 3 bases clipped from V and 3 bases from J, the junction kept 6 bases outside the gene matches. The CDR3 spans 15 residues. The germline gives CDR1 SGHDT, CDR2 YYEEEE. The study, taken as a whole, reports: In the presence of siplizumab, alloreactive sequences traceable to unstimulated CD4+ memory cells were significantly reduced. Mappable alloreactive CD4+ clones averaged approximately 69% Treg-derived with siplizumab versus about 25% in controls. Both greater diversity than memory cells and a major contribution to the alloresponse seemed to characterize naive T cells.

The sequencing input was naive CD4+ T cells sorted from blood. This sequence joins TRBV5-6 and TRBJ1-5; 7 bases map to TRBD1. The source of this sequence is a human donor in good health. DNA of the CDR3: TGTGCCAGCAGCTACTCAGGGGGATCCAATCAGCCCCAGCATTTT. Its translation is CASSYSGGSNQPQHF.